This T cell receptor beta chain was identified in a study of early T cells in non-severe SARS-CoV-2 infection. MiXCR, run by TCRdb on the 5' RACE reads, gives a single entry per CDR3 protein. The sample comprises about 61,000 distinct CDR3 sequences, 8% to 10% of which are singletons, and around 1.3% rests with the top ten. Germline trimming cut 5 bases from V and 4 bases from J; bases unmatched to any gene: 11. The germline V gene has CDR1 DFQATT and CDR2 SNEGSKA (reference sequence). The CDR3 sequence is 18 residues long. The source material was whole blood. The receptor was isolated from an adult who was a healthcare worker with PCR-confirmed SARS-CoV-2 infection or an uninfected control (not recorded which). The chain has TRBV20-1 and TRBJ2-1; TRBD2 matches 16 bases. CDR3 residues: CSAPGTSGGAPEYNEQFF. The CDR3 DNA reads as TGCAGTGCTCCCGGGACTAGCGGGGGGGCTCCGGAATACAATGAGCAGTTCTTC.